These T cell receptor beta chains were read from a single sample in a study of blood T cell repertoires in COVID-19. Generated by immunoSEQ multiplex PCR, the TCRdb table keeps only in-frame clones and is missing some. This sample has under 300,000 clones; roughly 82% occur once, and the top ten carry 9% to 15%. Sequencing used peripheral blood. The receptor source for this set is a man of 80 years or more with acute or convalescent COVID-19. Both conserved end residues are part of each CDR3. A D gene is named only where the DNA matches it firmly. The size of a clone is reported for some rows only, either as once, few or many, or as a class for expanded clones.

size,J,V,D,CDR3,DNA
.,TRBJ2-5,TRBV7-3,TRBD2,CASSPSGSEETQYF,TGTGCCAGCAGCCCTAGCGGGAGCGAGGAGACCCAGTACTTC
.,TRBJ2-3,TRBV27,.,CASGRQGTDTQYF,TGTGCCTCCGGAAGGCAGGGCACAGATACGCAGTATTTT
.,TRBJ1-2,TRBV15,.,CATSGAGINYGYTF,TGTGCCACCAGCGGCGCCGGGATTAACTATGGCTACACCTTC
.,TRBJ1-5,TRBV5-1,.,CASSLGGPGNQPQHF,TGCGCCAGCAGCTTGGGGGGGCCGGGCAATCAGCCCCAGCATTTT
.,TRBJ2-7,TRBV6-5,TRBD1,CASSPGQASYEQYF,TGTGCCAGCAGTCCGGGACAGGCTTCCTACGAGCAGTACTTC
few,TRBJ1-6,TRBV24-1,TRBD1,CATRDREMVDDNSPLHF,TGTGCCACCAGGGACAGGGAGATGGTGGACGATAATTCACCCCTCCACTTT
.,TRBJ2-5,TRBV11-2,.,CASSPVGGRGETQYF,TGTGCCAGCAGCCCAGTGGGGGGGCGCGGGGAGACCCAGTACTTC
.,TRBJ2-3,TRBV7-9,TRBD2,CASSIGLAGATDTQYF,TGTGCCAGCAGCATAGGACTAGCGGGGGCCACAGATACGCAGTATTTT
once,TRBJ1-2,TRBV6-5,TRBD1,CASSRTGTGGYTF,TGTGCCAGCAGCCGCACCGGGACAGGCGGCTACACCTTC
.,TRBJ2-7,TRBV19,TRBD1,CASSLGTGQAYEQYF,TGTGCCAGTAGCCTTGGGACAGGCCAGGCCTACGAGCAGTACTTC
.,TRBJ2-1,TRBV6-5,TRBD1,CASSPPGQGYNEQFF,TGTGCCAGCAGTCCCCCGGGACAGGGATACAATGAGCAGTTCTTC
.,TRBJ1-1,TRBV19,TRBD1,CASSMGTGLNTEAFF,TGTGCCAGTAGTATGGGGACAGGTTTGAACACTGAAGCTTTCTTT
.,TRBJ1-6,TRBV3-1/TRBV3-2,.,CASSQQGYNSPLHF,TGTGCCAGCAGCCAACAGGGCTATAATTCACCCCTCCACTTT
.,TRBJ1-4,TRBV5-1,.,CASSREGVEKLFF,TGCGCCAGCAGTAGGGAGGGCGTCGAAAAACTGTTTTTT
.,TRBJ1-2,TRBV6-6,TRBD1,CASSYSRTGGDGYTF,TGTGCCAGCAGTTACTCGAGGACAGGGGGCGATGGCTACACCTTC
.,TRBJ1-2,TRBV5-4,TRBD1,CASSLPWSQGIYGYTF,TGTGCCAGCAGCTTGCCCTGGTCACAGGGGATTTATGGCTACACCTTC
.,TRBJ1-2,TRBV2,.,CATTRDLTGYDGYTF,TGTGCCACCACCAGGGACTTAACGGGTTATGATGGCTACACCTTC
.,TRBJ1-1,TRBV19,.,CATRSGGTEAFF,TGTGCCACCCGTTCGGGGGGGACTGAAGCTTTCTTT
.,TRBJ2-2,TRBV27,TRBD2,CASSPWGTTGTGELFF,TGTGCCAGCAGCCCCTGGGGGACTACAGGAACCGGGGAGCTGTTTTTT
.,TRBJ1-6,TRBV19,.,CASSIGGSSYNSPLHF,TGTGCCAGTAGTATTGGGGGGAGCTCCTATAATTCACCCCTCCACTTT
once,TRBJ1-2,TRBV28,.,CASSFPRGYTF,TGTGCCAGCAGTTTCCCTAGGGGCTACACCTTC
.,TRBJ2-1,TRBV27,TRBD2,CASGVRTSGQVEQFF,TGTGCCAGCGGGGTTCGGACTAGCGGGCAGGTTGAGCAGTTCTTC
.,TRBJ1-4,TRBV4-1,.,CASSHAGRNEKLFF,TGCGCCAGCAGCCATGCAGGGCGTAATGAAAAACTGTTTTTT
.,TRBJ2-3,TRBV10-3,TRBD2,CAMGTGLAGSTDTQYF,TGTGCCATGGGAACCGGACTAGCGGGAAGCACAGATACGCAGTATTTT
.,TRBJ1-1,TRBV9,TRBD1,CASSVGQGGSNTEAFF,TGTGCCAGCAGCGTAGGACAGGGGGGTTCGAACACTGAAGCTTTCTTT
.,TRBJ1-5,TRBV6-5,.,CATHTRGPDQPQHF,TGTGCTACCCACACACGGGGTCCGGATCAGCCCCAGCATTTT
.,TRBJ2-6,TRBV3-1/TRBV3-2,.,CASSQGSPGMHSGANVLTF,TGTGCCAGCAGCCAAGGATCCCCAGGAATGCACTCTGGGGCCAACGTCCTGACTTTC
.,TRBJ1-2,TRBV7-2,TRBD1,CASSPGTGGSYGYTF,TGTGCCAGCAGCCCCGGGACAGGGGGGTCGTATGGCTACACCTTC
.,TRBJ1-2,TRBV28,.,CASSFRESSGYTF,TGTGCCAGCAGTTTTAGGGAGTCGTCTGGCTACACCTTC
.,TRBJ2-1,TRBV29-1,TRBD2,CSVEPRAGEQFF,TGCAGCGTTGAGCCCAGAGCGGGGGAGCAGTTCTTC
.,TRBJ1-2,TRBV5-1,TRBD1,CASSLEGAYGYTF,TGCGCCAGCAGCTTGGAGGGGGCCTATGGCTACACCTTC
.,TRBJ2-1,TRBV19,TRBD2,CASSKGSTSGSYNEQFF,TGTGCCAGTAGTAAGGGATCGACTAGCGGGAGTTACAATGAGCAGTTCTTC
.,TRBJ1-1,TRBV7-2,TRBD1,CASSLGHRGLNTEAFF,TGTGCCAGCAGCTTAGGCCACAGGGGCTTGAACACTGAAGCTTTCTTT
.,TRBJ1-1,TRBV29-1,.,CSVERNTEAFF,TGCAGCGTTGAACGGAACACTGAAGCTTTCTTT
.,TRBJ1-1,TRBV10-3,TRBD1,CATIRTGEKAEAFF,TGTGCCACTATTCGGACAGGGGAAAAAGCTGAAGCTTTCTTT
once,TRBJ1-6,TRBV7-9,TRBD1,CASSSRDRYSPLHF,TGTGCCAGCAGCTCACGGGACAGGTATTCACCCCTCCACTTT
once,TRBJ2-1,TRBV5-1,.,CASSFRESYNEQFF,TGCGCCAGCAGCTTTCGGGAGTCCTACAATGAGCAGTTCTTC
.,TRBJ1-2,TRBV28,.,CASSFGFYGYTF,TGTGCCAGCAGTTTCGGGTTCTATGGCTACACCTTC
.,TRBJ1-5,TRBV7-2,.,CASSPPLANQPQHF,TGTGCCAGCAGCCCCCCCCTAGCCAATCAGCCCCAGCATTTT
.,TRBJ1-1,TRBV4-2,.,CASSQIGRGRGEAFF,TGTGCCAGCAGCCAAATCGGCAGGGGACGAGGTGAAGCTTTCTTT
.,TRBJ1-4,TRBV10-2,TRBD1,CASTRKTGAVIEKLFF,TGCGCCAGCACGAGGAAGACAGGGGCTGTAATAGAAAAACTGTTTTTT
.,TRBJ1-5,TRBV6-2/TRBV6-3,TRBD1,CASSTGTGRGAVPQHF,TGTGCCAGCAGTACGGGGACAGGGAGAGGAGCAGTGCCCCAGCATTTT
.,TRBJ2-5,TRBV24-1,.,CATSDQAAYQETQYF,TGTGCCACCAGTGACCAAGCGGCGTACCAAGAGACCCAGTACTTC
.,TRBJ2-1,TRBV12-3/TRBV12-4,TRBD2,CASSYLADNEQFF,TGTGCCAGCAGTTACCTAGCGGACAATGAGCAGTTCTTC
.,TRBJ2-7,TRBV6-6,.,CASRVADEQYF,TGTGCCAGCAGGGTGGCGGACGAGCAGTACTTC
.,TRBJ1-1,TRBV23-1,.,CARRRQVNTEAFF,TGCGCCAGGAGGAGACAGGTGAACACTGAAGCTTTCTTT
.,TRBJ1-5,TRBV28,.,CASSPQVVNQPQHF,TGTGCCAGCAGCCCACAGGTGGTCAATCAGCCCCAGCATTTT
.,TRBJ1-6,TRBV4-1,TRBD1,CASSQDSTGWAPLHF,TGCGCCAGCAGCCAAGATTCGACAGGGTGGGCACCCCTCCACTTT
.,TRBJ1-2,TRBV5-5,.,CASSSGTQANYGYTF,TGTGCCAGCAGCTCCGGGACACAAGCTAACTATGGCTACACCTTC
.,TRBJ2-7,TRBV18,TRBD1,CASSAKDRVGEQYF,TGTGCCAGCTCAGCCAAGGACAGGGTAGGCGAGCAGTACTTC